The entry that follows covers one TCR beta chain sequence. The sample is drawn from a study of blood T cell repertoires in COVID-19. Study context: Spain, Italy and the United States supplied samples that represented acute and convalescent COVID-19. From T cells, B-cell-depleted T cells, or PBMCs came the material, which was cDNA or gDNA.

Germline values: CDR1 LGHNA, CDR2 YNFKEQ. Trimming at V came to 0 bases and at J to 2 bases, leaving 14 bases not matched to a gene. This CDR3 comprises 21 residues. The method was immunoSEQ multiplex PCR; TCRdb's version includes in-frame clones alone and lacks a portion of them. The sample records 40,000 to 65,000 clones, more than 60% being singletons. The sample was peripheral blood. This sequence originates from a human donor with active or convalescent COVID-19. The donor label of this sample is uncertain. The chain combines TRBV4-2 with TRBJ2-5; TRBD2 matches 14 bases. CDR3: CASSQEPQVPGLAGGQETQYF. The DNA of the CDR3 is TGTGCCAGCAGCCAAGAGCCGCAAGTCCCCGGACTAGCGGGAGGTCAAGAGACCCAGTACTTC.